This TCR beta chain is drawn from a study of T cell repertoires in cytomegalovirus infection. Across the study: The public TCR beta signatures pointed to both CMV infection and matching HLA type. General observations from the study: Totalled public TCR beta family frequency picked out people who carried CMV plus the relevant HLA. CMV-specific TCR beta clonotypes restricted by HLA-C were the ones dominating the ex vivo response.

With V trimmed by 4 bases and J by 7 bases, 6 bases remained unmatched. From germline, CDR1 is SGHRS and CDR2 YFSETQ. There are 15 residues in the CDR3. A single record per CDR3 protein comes from TCRdb applying MiXCR to the reads. The repertoire includes approximately 500,000 distinct CDR3 sequences, about 17% of them detected once, and about 24% sits in the top ten. A few counts support this clonotype. The antigen is undetermined. The receptor was isolated from a human donor in good health (CMV status not recorded). Some clones in this sample may be carry-over from other donors' samples. Sequenced sample: CD8+ T cells from PBMCs. The chain couples TRBV5-1 to TRBJ1-6; TRBD1 matches at 9 bases. CDR3 DNA sequence: TGCGCCAGCAGCCTGGGGGACAGGGAAAATTCACCCCTCCACTTT. Its protein product is CASSLGDRENSPLHF.